A single TCR beta chain is shown here with its context. Clones were read by immunoSEQ multiplex PCR, and TCRdb kept only the in-frame ones, dropping some. The sample has approximately 110,000 clones; more than 85% are singletons. The CDR3 spans 13 residues. The V and J ends lost 2 bases and 5 bases respectively, with 9 bases between them. Germline loops: CDR1 KGHSH, CDR2 LQKENI. These data originate in a study of T cell changes during pregnancy in multiple sclerosis. Sequences were derived from peripheral blood, sampled in the third trimester of pregnancy. The sequence was obtained from a female donor with multiple sclerosis, enrolled in a pregnancy study. The chain joins TRBV18 to TRBJ1-2; perhaps TRBD1 as D (5 bases). The chain's CDR3 is CASSPREGYGYTF. CDR3 bases: TGTGCCAGCTCACCAAGGGAGGGGTATGGCTACACCTTC.